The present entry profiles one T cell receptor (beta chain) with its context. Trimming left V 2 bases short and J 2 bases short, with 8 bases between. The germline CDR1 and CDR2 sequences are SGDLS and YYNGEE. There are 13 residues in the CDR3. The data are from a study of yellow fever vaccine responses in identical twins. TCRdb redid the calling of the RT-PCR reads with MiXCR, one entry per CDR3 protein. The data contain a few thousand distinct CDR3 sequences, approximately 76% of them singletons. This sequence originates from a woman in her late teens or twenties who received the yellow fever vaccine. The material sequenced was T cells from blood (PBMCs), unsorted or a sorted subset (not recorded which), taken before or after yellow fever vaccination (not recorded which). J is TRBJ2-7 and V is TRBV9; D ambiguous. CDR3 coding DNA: TGTGCCAGCAGCGTTAGTGAGGCCTACGAGCAGTACTTC. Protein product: CASSVSEAYEQYF.